Listed below are T cell receptor beta chains from one sample, sequenced in a study of OX40 agonist ivuxolimab in advanced cancers. Clones were sequenced by immunoSEQ multiplex PCR, and TCRdb holds only the in-frame ones, with some missing. This sample has about 12,000 clones, with 80% to 90% found just once. Source: CD4+ or CD8+ T cells sorted from blood, taken in a trial of the OX40 agonist ivuxolimab. These receptors were taken from an adult with an advanced solid tumor such as melanoma, head and neck, liver or kidney cancer. The CDR3 runs from the conserved cysteine through the conserved F or W. A D gene is named only where the DNA matches it firmly. Clone size appears in some rows only: once, few, many, or a class for an expanded clone.

abundance: .; d_gene: .; v_gene: TRBV28; j_gene: TRBJ2-2; CDR3aa: CASSFRGNSGELFF; CDR3nt: TGTGCCAGCAGTTTTAGGGGGAATTCCGGGGAGCTGTTTTTT
abundance: .; d_gene: TRBD1; v_gene: TRBV28; j_gene: TRBJ2-3; CDR3aa: CASSPRGQGSTDTQYF; CDR3nt: TGTGCCAGCAGCCCCAGAGGACAGGGGAGCACAGATACGCAGTATTTT
abundance: .; d_gene: .; v_gene: TRBV27; j_gene: TRBJ2-7; CDR3aa: CASSSLEGPYEQYF; CDR3nt: TGTGCCAGCAGTTCGTTGGAGGGCCCCTACGAGCAGTACTTC
abundance: once; d_gene: .; v_gene: TRBV9; j_gene: TRBJ2-1; CDR3aa: CASSVGTSNYNEQFF; CDR3nt: TGTGCCAGCAGCGTAGGGACTTCTAACTACAATGAGCAGTTCTTC
abundance: once; d_gene: TRBD1; v_gene: TRBV5-4; j_gene: TRBJ2-1; CDR3aa: CASSFWVGQDNEQFF; CDR3nt: TGTGCCAGCAGCTTTTGGGTCGGACAGGACAATGAGCAGTTCTTC
abundance: .; d_gene: TRBD1; v_gene: TRBV11-1; j_gene: TRBJ2-7; CDR3aa: CASRLTRGQGFHEQYF; CDR3nt: TGTGCCAGCAGATTAACGAGGGGACAGGGGTTCCACGAGCAGTACTTC
abundance: .; d_gene: TRBD2; v_gene: TRBV19; j_gene: TRBJ2-1; CDR3aa: CASSVGLAGASDEQFF; CDR3nt: TGTGCCAGTAGTGTGGGACTAGCGGGAGCCAGCGATGAGCAGTTCTTC
abundance: .; d_gene: .; v_gene: TRBV4-3; j_gene: TRBJ2-1; CDR3aa: CASSQDVSTSYNEQFF; CDR3nt: TGCGCCAGCAGCCAAGACGTCAGTACCTCCTACAATGAGCAGTTCTTC
abundance: .; d_gene: .; v_gene: TRBV7-8; j_gene: TRBJ1-2; CDR3aa: CASSFTIPPRTNYGYTF; CDR3nt: TGTGCCAGCAGCTTTACAATACCCCCCAGGACGAACTATGGCTACACCTTC
abundance: once; d_gene: .; v_gene: TRBV27; j_gene: TRBJ2-7; CDR3aa: CASSNGVSYEQYF; CDR3nt: TGTGCCAGCAGTAACGGGGTCTCCTACGAGCAGTACTTC
abundance: .; d_gene: TRBD2; v_gene: TRBV5-4; j_gene: TRBJ2-7; CDR3aa: CASSFEPGGEQYF; CDR3nt: TGTGCCAGCAGCTTTGAGCCGGGGGGTGAGCAGTACTTC
abundance: .; d_gene: TRBD2; v_gene: TRBV9; j_gene: TRBJ2-7; CDR3aa: CASSAGLAAYEQYF; CDR3nt: TGTGCCAGCAGCGCCGGACTAGCCGCCTACGAGCAGTACTTC
abundance: .; d_gene: .; v_gene: TRBV6-6; j_gene: TRBJ2-7; CDR3aa: CASATSERIYEQYF; CDR3nt: TGTGCCAGTGCCACCTCGGAGCGGATCTACGAGCAGTACTTC
abundance: .; d_gene: .; v_gene: TRBV21-1; j_gene: TRBJ1-4; CDR3aa: CASSRWVQGPQLSEKLFF; CDR3nt: TGTGCCAGCAGCCGGTGGGTACAGGGGCCGCAACTAAGTGAAAAACTGTTTTTT
abundance: .; d_gene: .; v_gene: TRBV4-1; j_gene: TRBJ2-2; CDR3aa: CASSQAQGTGELFF; CDR3nt: TGCGCCAGCAGCCAAGCACAGGGTACCGGGGAGCTGTTTTTT
abundance: .; d_gene: .; v_gene: TRBV11-3; j_gene: TRBJ2-1; CDR3aa: CASSLRGGDYNEQFF; CDR3nt: TGTGCCAGCAGCTTACGTGGGGGAGACTACAATGAGCAGTTCTTC
abundance: once; d_gene: .; v_gene: TRBV6-1; j_gene: TRBJ2-7; CDR3aa: CASSFGGSLYEQYF; CDR3nt: TGTGCCAGCAGTTTCGGCGGCAGCCTCTACGAGCAGTACTTC
abundance: .; d_gene: .; v_gene: TRBV9; j_gene: TRBJ2-7; CDR3aa: CASSLRSGENYEQYF; CDR3nt: TGTGCCAGCAGCCTACGGTCGGGGGAAAACTACGAGCAGTACTTC
abundance: .; d_gene: TRBD2; v_gene: TRBV11-2; j_gene: TRBJ2-7; CDR3aa: CASSFEGGPYEQYF; CDR3nt: TGTGCCAGCAGCTTCGAGGGAGGGCCCTACGAGCAGTACTTC
abundance: .; d_gene: .; v_gene: TRBV7-9; j_gene: TRBJ2-1; CDR3aa: CASSLVGLNEQFF; CDR3nt: TGTGCCAGCAGCTTAGTAGGACTCAATGAGCAGTTCTTC
abundance: .; d_gene: TRBD1; v_gene: TRBV19; j_gene: TRBJ1-1; CDR3aa: CASSIWSGGTNTEAFF; CDR3nt: TGTGCCAGTAGTATTTGGTCAGGGGGCACGAACACTGAAGCTTTCTTT
abundance: hyperexpanded; d_gene: .; v_gene: TRBV28; j_gene: TRBJ2-7; CDR3aa: CASSSLVDSSYEQYF; CDR3nt: TGTGCCAGCAGTTCGCTAGTTGACAGTTCCTACGAGCAGTACTTC
abundance: .; d_gene: TRBD1; v_gene: TRBV6-1; j_gene: TRBJ1-5; CDR3aa: CASSEYRGFHQPQHF; CDR3nt: TGTGCCAGCAGTGAGTACAGGGGGTTCCATCAGCCCCAGCATTTT
abundance: .; d_gene: .; v_gene: TRBV28; j_gene: TRBJ1-5; CDR3aa: CASSLDPFRVDGNQPQHF; CDR3nt: TGTGCCAGCAGTCTAGACCCCTTCAGGGTGGATGGCAATCAGCCCCAGCATTTT
abundance: medium-sized; d_gene: TRBD1; v_gene: TRBV6-6; j_gene: TRBJ1-1; CDR3aa: CASSYSTGGTEAFF; CDR3nt: TGTGCCAGCAGTTACTCCACAGGGGGCACTGAAGCTTTCTTT
abundance: few; d_gene: TRBD2; v_gene: TRBV6-4; j_gene: TRBJ2-1; CDR3aa: CASSAGTNNEQFF; CDR3nt: TGTGCCAGCAGTGCCGGGACTAACAATGAGCAGTTCTTC
abundance: .; d_gene: .; v_gene: TRBV5-1; j_gene: TRBJ2-3; CDR3aa: CASASSGTGDTQYF; CDR3nt: TGCGCCAGCGCCTCCTCCGGGACCGGGGATACGCAGTATTTT
abundance: .; d_gene: TRBD1; v_gene: TRBV4-1; j_gene: TRBJ1-2; CDR3aa: CARTRDRGLAGYGYTF; CDR3nt: TGCGCCAGAACCCGGGACAGGGGGCTCGCTGGCTATGGCTACACCTTC
abundance: .; d_gene: .; v_gene: TRBV7-9; j_gene: TRBJ1-2; CDR3aa: CASSLLGERNGYTF; CDR3nt: TGTGCCAGCAGCTTATTGGGGGAAAGAAATGGCTACACCTTC
abundance: .; d_gene: TRBD1; v_gene: TRBV29-1; j_gene: TRBJ2-3; CDR3aa: CNVEQGVADTQYF; CDR3nt: TGCAACGTTGAACAGGGGGTTGCAGATACGCAGTATTTT
abundance: .; d_gene: .; v_gene: TRBV7-8; j_gene: TRBJ2-7; CDR3aa: CASSSLGGIGDEQYF; CDR3nt: TGTGCCAGCAGCTCCCTCGGCGGGATAGGGGACGAGCAGTACTTC
abundance: .; d_gene: .; v_gene: TRBV2; j_gene: TRBJ2-7; CDR3aa: CASSSLVDSSYEQYF; CDR3nt: TGTGCCAGCAGTTCGCTAGTTGACAGTTCCTACGAGCAGTACTTC
abundance: .; d_gene: TRBD2; v_gene: TRBV28; j_gene: TRBJ2-7; CDR3aa: CASRQRGRGYEQYF; CDR3nt: TGTGCCAGCAGGCAGCGGGGGAGAGGCTACGAGCAGTACTTC